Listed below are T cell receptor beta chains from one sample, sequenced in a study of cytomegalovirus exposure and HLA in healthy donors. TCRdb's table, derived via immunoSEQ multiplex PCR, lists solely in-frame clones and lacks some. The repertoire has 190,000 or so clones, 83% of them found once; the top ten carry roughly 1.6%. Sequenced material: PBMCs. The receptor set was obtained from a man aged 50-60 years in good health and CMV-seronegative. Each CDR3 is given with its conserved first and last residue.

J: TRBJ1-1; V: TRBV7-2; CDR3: CASSLGQGRGAFF
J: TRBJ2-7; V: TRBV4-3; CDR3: CASSQDRGTGDYEQYF
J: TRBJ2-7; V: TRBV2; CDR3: CASREQGGEQYF
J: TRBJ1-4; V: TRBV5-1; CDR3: CASSKETGGREKLFF
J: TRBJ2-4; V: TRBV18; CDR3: CASSPLRGNENIQYF
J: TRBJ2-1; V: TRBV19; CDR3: CASRLAGGRDEQFF
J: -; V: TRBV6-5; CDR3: CASSYSDISYEQYF
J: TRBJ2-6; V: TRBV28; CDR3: CASSSGAGANVLTF
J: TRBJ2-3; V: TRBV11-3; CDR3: CASSTGDRGADTQYF
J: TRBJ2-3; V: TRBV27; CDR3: CASSSPGLGDTQYF
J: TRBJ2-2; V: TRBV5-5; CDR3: CASSFRGGASTGELFF
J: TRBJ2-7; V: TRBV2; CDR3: CASSEGRYEQYF
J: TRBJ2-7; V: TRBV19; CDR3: CASSIQLERHEQYF
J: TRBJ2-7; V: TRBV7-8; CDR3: CASSIQQGDEQYF
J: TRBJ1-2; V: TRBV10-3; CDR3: CAISGRVPTNYGYTF
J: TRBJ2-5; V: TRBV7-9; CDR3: CASSSGTDQETQYF
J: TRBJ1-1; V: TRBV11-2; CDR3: CASSSPSRRRGYTEAFF
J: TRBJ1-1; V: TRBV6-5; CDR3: CASRGPGQPNTEAFF
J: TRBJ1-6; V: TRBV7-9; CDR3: CASSWTGDNSPLHF
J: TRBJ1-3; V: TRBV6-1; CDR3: CASSAGVVGNTIYF
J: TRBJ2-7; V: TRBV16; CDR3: CASSRGLSRAGQYF
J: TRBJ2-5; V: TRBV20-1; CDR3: CSASRDRGLYF
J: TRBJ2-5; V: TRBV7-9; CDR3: CASSPRLAGGTVETQYF
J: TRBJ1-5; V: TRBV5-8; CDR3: CASSLGQAVNQPQHF
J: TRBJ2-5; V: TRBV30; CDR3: CAWSVFSRGETQYF
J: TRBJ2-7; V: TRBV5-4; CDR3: CASSPRGQAPYEQYF
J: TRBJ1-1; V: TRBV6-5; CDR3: CASSYHSLNTEAFF
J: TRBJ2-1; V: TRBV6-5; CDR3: CASSYEGGTPNEQFF
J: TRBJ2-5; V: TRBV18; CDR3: CASSVQGAQETQYF
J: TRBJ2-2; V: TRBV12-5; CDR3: CASGLVEGIGGELFF
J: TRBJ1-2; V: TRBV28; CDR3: CASSFYSVYGYTF
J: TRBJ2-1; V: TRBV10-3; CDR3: CAIGTGSGNEQFF
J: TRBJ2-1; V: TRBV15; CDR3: CATSRDYPSGSGGNEQFF